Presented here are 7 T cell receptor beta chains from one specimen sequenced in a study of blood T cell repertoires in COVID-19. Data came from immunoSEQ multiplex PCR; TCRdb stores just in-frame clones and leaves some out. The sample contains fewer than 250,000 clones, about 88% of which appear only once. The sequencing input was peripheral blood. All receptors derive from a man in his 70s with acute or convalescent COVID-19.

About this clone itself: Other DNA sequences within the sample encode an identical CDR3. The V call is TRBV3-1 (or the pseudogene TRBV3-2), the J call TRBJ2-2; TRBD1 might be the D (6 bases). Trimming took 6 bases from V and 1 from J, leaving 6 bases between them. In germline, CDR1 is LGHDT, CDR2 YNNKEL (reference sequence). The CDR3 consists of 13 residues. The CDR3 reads CASRDRNTGELFF. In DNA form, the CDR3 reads TGTGCCAGCAGGGACAGGAACACCGGGGAGCTGTTTTTT.

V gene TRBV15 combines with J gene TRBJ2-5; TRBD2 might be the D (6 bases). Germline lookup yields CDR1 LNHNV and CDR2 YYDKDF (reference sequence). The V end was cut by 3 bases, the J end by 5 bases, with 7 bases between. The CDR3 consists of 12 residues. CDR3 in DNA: TGTGCCACCAGCAGTGGGGGGGAGACCCAGTACTTC. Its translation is CATSSGGETQYF. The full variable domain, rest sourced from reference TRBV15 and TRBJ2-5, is DAMVIQNPRYQVTQFGKPVTLSCSQTLNHNVMYWYQQKSSQAPKLLFHYYDKDFNNEADTPDNFQSRRPNTSFCFLDIRSPGLGDTAMYLCATSSGGETQYFGPGTRLLVL.

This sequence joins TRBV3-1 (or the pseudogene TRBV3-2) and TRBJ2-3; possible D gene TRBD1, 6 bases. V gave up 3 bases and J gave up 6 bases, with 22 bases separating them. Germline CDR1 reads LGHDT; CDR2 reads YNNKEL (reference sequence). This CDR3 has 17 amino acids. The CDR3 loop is CASSQVTQGSERDTQYF. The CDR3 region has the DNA TGTGCCAGCAGCCAGGTAACACAGGGCTCGGAAAGGGATACGCAGTATTTT.

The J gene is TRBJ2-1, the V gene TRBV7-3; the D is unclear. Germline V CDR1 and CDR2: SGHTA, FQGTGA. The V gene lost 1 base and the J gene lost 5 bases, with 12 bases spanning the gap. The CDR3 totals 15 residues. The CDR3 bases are TGTGCCAGCAGCTTAATGTCAGGCTCGGACAATGAGCAGTTCTTC. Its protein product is CASSLMSGSDNEQFF.

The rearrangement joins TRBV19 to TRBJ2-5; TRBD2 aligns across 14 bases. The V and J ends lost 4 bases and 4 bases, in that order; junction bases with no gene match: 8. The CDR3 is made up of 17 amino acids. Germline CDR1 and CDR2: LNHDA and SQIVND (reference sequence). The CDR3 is CASSSPGLAGVAETQYF. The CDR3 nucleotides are TGTGCCAGTAGTAGCCCGGGACTAGCGGGAGTGGCAGAGACCCAGTACTTC.

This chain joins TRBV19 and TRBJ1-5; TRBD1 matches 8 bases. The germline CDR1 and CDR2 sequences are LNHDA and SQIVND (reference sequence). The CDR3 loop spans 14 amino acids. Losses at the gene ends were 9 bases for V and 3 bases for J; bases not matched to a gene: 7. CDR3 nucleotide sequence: TGTGCCAGCTTAGATCAGGGGGCCAATCAGCCCCAGCATTTT. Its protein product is CASLDQGANQPQHF.

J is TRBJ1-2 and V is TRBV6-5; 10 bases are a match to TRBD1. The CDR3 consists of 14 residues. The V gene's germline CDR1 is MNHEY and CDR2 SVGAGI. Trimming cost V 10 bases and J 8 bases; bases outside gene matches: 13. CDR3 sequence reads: CAISKGQGKFGYTF. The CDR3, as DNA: TGTGCCATCTCTAAGGGACAGGGGAAGTTCGGCTACACCTTC.